Described below is a single T cell receptor (beta chain) sequence and its context. At the DNA level, this CDR3 is encoded by other sequences in the same sample as well. The data are from a study of blood T cell repertoires in COVID-19. Participants, 18 to 89 years old, spanned approximately 25 US areas. Each participant's cohort was designated according to participant-reported clinical history. Within 2 weeks before study entry, exposed participants met a COVID-19 case. Deletions cut 2 bases from V and 7 bases from J, with 5 bases between. CDR3 length: 11 residues. Original handling: Amplification with reference gene primers provided the estimates of nucleated cell counts. Produced via immunoSEQ multiplex PCR; TCRdb's table is partial and in-frame only. The V and J calls and clone size come from that table; D and trimming were worked out from the DNA. The profile shows roughly 400,000 clones, about 89% of them singletons.

This clonotype originated in a middle-aged woman who had been exposed to COVID-19. The chain combines TRBV12-3 or TRBV12-4 with TRBJ1-1; no firm D call. The specimen sequenced was PBMCs or T cells enriched from blood (not recorded which). The CDR3 is CASSLRGEAFF. The CDR3 DNA reads as TGTGCCAGCAGTTTACGCGGTGAAGCTTTCTTT.